The 2 T cell receptor beta chains listed next were all sequenced from one sample in a study of CD8 T cells in Susac syndrome. Random-hexamer reverse transcription was applied to roughly 0.5 to 1 ug RNA. TCRdb re-called the immunoSEQ multiplex PCR reads with MiXCR, one entry per CDR3 protein. Of around 130,000 distinct CDR3 sequences listed, 94% are singletons. Sequenced sample: CD4+ T cells from PBMCs. These receptors all come from a human donor in good health.

The chain recombines TRBV5-6 with TRBJ2-3; D is ambiguous. CDR3 size: 12 residues. Germline-derived CDR1 and CDR2 are SGHDT and YYEEEE. V lost 4 bases and J lost 2, with 5 bases in between. CDR3 in amino acids: CASSRYTDTQYF. CDR3 nucleotide sequence: TGTGCCAGCAGCCGTTACACAGATACGCAGTATTTT.

This chain connects TRBV12-3 or TRBV12-4 to TRBJ2-7; no clear D gene. The CDR3 totals 13 residues. Trimming took 3 bases from V and 3 from J, leaving 9 bases between them. The CDR3 region is CASSFGRYYEQYF. The DNA for the CDR3 is TGTGCCAGCAGTTTCGGTCGTTACTACGAGCAGTACTTC.